This T cell receptor beta chain was obtained from a study of cytomegalovirus exposure and HLA in healthy donors. This CDR3 comprises 13 residues. Germline V gene lookup returns CDR1 PRHDT and CDR2 FYEKMQ (reference sequence). A multiplex PCR was run with 60 Vbeta primers and 13 Jbeta primers. The protocol was immunoSEQ multiplex PCR, while the TCRdb copy is restricted to in-frame clones and leaves out a portion. The sample holds roughly 130,000 clones, roughly two thirds seen once. The sequenced material came from PBMCs. The receptor comes from a man aged 30-40 years in good health and CMV-seropositive. V is TRBV13 and J is TRBJ2-5, with D possibly matching TRBD1 (6 bases). The end of the DNA is better explained by TRBJ2-7, so the J call may be wrong. CDR3 sequence reads: CASSPEQGYEQYF. The CDR3 nucleotides read TGTGCCAGCAGCCCGGAACAGGGCTACGAGCAGTACTTC.